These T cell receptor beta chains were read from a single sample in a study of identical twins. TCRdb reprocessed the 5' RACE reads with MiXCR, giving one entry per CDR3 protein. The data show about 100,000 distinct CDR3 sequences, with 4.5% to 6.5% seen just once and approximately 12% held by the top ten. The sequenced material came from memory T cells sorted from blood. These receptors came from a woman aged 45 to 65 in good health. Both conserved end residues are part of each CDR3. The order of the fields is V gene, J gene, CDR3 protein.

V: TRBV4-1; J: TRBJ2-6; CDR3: CASERESGANVLTF
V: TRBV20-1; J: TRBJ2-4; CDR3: CSASIPTSMDPQAKNIQYF
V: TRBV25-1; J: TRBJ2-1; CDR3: CASSPGTRTYNEQFF
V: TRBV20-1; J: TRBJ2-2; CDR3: CSASAGAGELFF
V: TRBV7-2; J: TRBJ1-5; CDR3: CASSPRRGNQPQHF
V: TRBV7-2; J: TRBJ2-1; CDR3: CASSPILAPEQFF
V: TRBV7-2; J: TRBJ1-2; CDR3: CASSPRAATQGYTF
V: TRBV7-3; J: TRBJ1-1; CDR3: CASSLRQGTEAFF
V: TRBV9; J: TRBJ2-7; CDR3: CASSVGLAGGTSYEQYF
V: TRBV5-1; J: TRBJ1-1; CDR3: CASIRTGGTEAFF
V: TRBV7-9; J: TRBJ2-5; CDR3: CASSSRGPETQYF
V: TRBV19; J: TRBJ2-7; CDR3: CTSSIRGTNEQYF